Listed below are T cell receptor beta chains from one sample, sequenced in a study of T-cell memory formation after mild COVID-19. Each CDR3 protein gets one entry after TCRdb re-called the 5' RACE reads with MiXCR. This table holds 200,000 to 250,000 distinct CDR3 sequences, roughly a tenth found once. Sequenced input: PBMCs or a T cell subset sorted from them (not recorded which). Source of these receptors: a man between 18 and 35 years old who had mild COVID-19 (a few samples of this study predate the infection). Cell type and time point are not known. CDR3s include the opening cysteine and the closing phenylalanine or tryptophan. The D gene is left open where the match is weak. Rows may omit the clone size; those that give it use once, few, many or a size class.

>few|13|.|TRBV7-3|TRBJ1-5
TGTGCCAGCAGCTTCAACCAGAATCAGCCCCAGCATTTT
CASSFNQNQPQHF
>.|15|.|TRBV7-2|TRBJ1-3
TGTGCCAGCAGCCCGCGACGGATCCCTGGAAACACCATATATTTT
CASSPRRIPGNTIYF
>many|15|TRBD1|TRBV3-1|TRBJ2-2
TGTGCCAGCAGCCCCAGGGGGCCAGGGACCGGGGAGCTGTTTTTT
CASSPRGPGTGELFF
>.|14|.|TRBV6-5|TRBJ2-6
TGTGCCAGCAGTTACGGGGTTGGGGCCAACGTCCTGACTTTC
CASSYGVGANVLTF
>.|12|TRBD2|TRBV29-1|TRBJ2-5
TGCAGCGAACGCGGGGGGGCCGAGACCCAGTACTTC
CSERGGAETQYF
>.|15|.|TRBV4-3|TRBJ2-3
TGCGCCAGCAGCCAACGCTCAGCCCCCGGAGATACGCAGTATTTT
CASSQRSAPGDTQYF
>.|14|.|TRBV7-2|TRBJ1-6
TGTGCCAGCAGCCAGGTCAGGGCAAATTCACCCCTCCACTTT
CASSQVRANSPLHF
>.|14|.|TRBV5-4|TRBJ1-2
TGTGCCAGCAGTATAGGAGGCGGGAACTATGGCTACACCTTC
CASSIGGGNYGYTF
>.|12|.|TRBV7-2|TRBJ2-3
TGTGCCAGCAGCAACAGGGATGCTACGCAGTATTTT
CASSNRDATQYF
>.|18|TRBD2|TRBV24-1|TRBJ2-1
TGTGCCACCAGTGATCAGACTAGCGGGGGGGTCTCCTACAATGAGCAGTTCTTC
CATSDQTSGGVSYNEQFF
>.|16|.|TRBV15|TRBJ2-2
TGTGCCACCAGCAGCCATGACAGGCCCTACACCGGGGAGCTGTTTTTT
CATSSHDRPYTGELFF
>few|15|TRBD1|TRBV5-4|TRBJ2-1
TGTGCCAGCAGCCCGTCGGGGACAGGGGTCGATGAGCAGTTCTTC
CASSPSGTGVDEQFF
>few|14|.|TRBV19|TRBJ1-3
TGTGCCAGTAGCTCGATAGGCTCTGGAAACACCATATATTTT
CASSSIGSGNTIYF
>many|14|TRBD2|TRBV5-1|TRBJ2-3
TGCGCCAGCAGCTTCCAAGCGGGGCCAGATACGCAGTATTTT
CASSFQAGPDTQYF
>.|13|.|TRBV7-2|TRBJ2-3
TGTGCCAGCAGCTTAAACGTAGCAGATACGCAGTATTTT
CASSLNVADTQYF
>few|16|.|TRBV18|TRBJ2-2
TGTGCCAGCTCGCCTACCCGAGTACCGAACACCGGGGAGCTGTTTTTT
CASSPTRVPNTGELFF
>many|16|.|TRBV7-2|TRBJ2-6
TGTGCCAGCAGCACCCAACCCGGGCCTGGGGCCAACGTCCTGACTTTC
CASSTQPGPGANVLTF
>few|14|TRBD1|TRBV5-1|TRBJ2-5
TGCGCCAGCAGCCCGACAGGGGCGGGGGAGACCCAGTACTTC
CASSPTGAGETQYF
>many|15|.|TRBV4-3|TRBJ1-2
TGCGCCAGCAGCCAAGAAGGGCAGTCGAACTATGGCTACACCTTC
CASSQEGQSNYGYTF
>.|14|.|TRBV18|TRBJ1-6
TGTGCCAGCTCACTTCTCCATACTAATTCACCCCTCCACTTT
CASSLLHTNSPLHF
>.|14|.|TRBV24-1|TRBJ2-2
TGTGCCACCAGTTCCAGGGAGAACACCGGGGAGCTGTTTTTT
CATSSRENTGELFF
>.|12|.|TRBV29-1|TRBJ2-1
TGCAGCGTGGGGGTTTCCTACAATGAGCAGTTCTTC
CSVGVSYNEQFF
>.|18|TRBD1|TRBV19|TRBJ2-6
TGTGCCAGTAGTCAGAGGGGGCGAATAGCACCTGGGGCCAACGTCCTGACTTTC
CASSQRGRIAPGANVLTF
>.|17|.|TRBV4-1|TRBJ2-2
TGCGCCAGCAGCCCCGGCATAGGGACTTTGAACACCGGGGAGCTGTTTTTT
CASSPGIGTLNTGELFF
>.|16|.|TRBV5-4|TRBJ1-2
TGTGCCAGCAGGATTGGGACGGGAGCTGTTAACTATGGCTACACCTTC
CASRIGTGAVNYGYTF